This TCR beta chain was retrieved from a study of regulatory T cells in long-lasting Graves disease. Whole-study results and caveats: Less diverse TCR repertoires were seen in persistent Graves' patients than in newly diagnosed ones.

Germline CDR1 reads MDHEN; CDR2 reads SYDVKM. V was cut by 5 bases and J by 0 bases, with 11 bases left in between. The CDR3 loop spans 15 amino acids. The time point denotes: newly diagnosed GD, antithyroid drugs for less than 3 months. Generation of the TCR library employed RNA extracted from PBMCs. This clonotype has ten or more counts. The antigen remains unidentified. According to the study, TCR beta libraries were built with iRepertoire HTBI primers and CDR3-region Arm-PCR. TCRdb itself ran the multiplex PCR reads through MiXCR, one entry per CDR3 protein. The sample lists some 350,000 distinct CDR3 sequences; about 17% were seen once. The same data also went into a second study, on T cells in Graves' hyperthyroidism and ophthalmopathy.

The rearrangement uses TRBV28 and TRBJ1-5; no clear D. This sequence originates from a woman between 18 and 29 years old with Graves disease. The sequencing here drew on peripheral blood mononuclear cells (PBMCs), taken at new diagnosis, from a patient treated with antithyroid drugs. The CDR3 region is CASSTDGNSNQPQHF. The DNA of the CDR3 is TGTGCCAGCAGTACGGACGGAAATAGCAATCAGCCCCAGCATTTT.